This T cell receptor (beta chain) was captured by sequencing in a study of blood T cells in healthy people across ages. This clonotype occurred many times. The ends lost 5 bases at V and 0 bases at J; junction bases unmatched: 4. The CDR3 runs 15 residues. Through a sample-barcoded 5' primer and a J-beta primer mix, a second PCR was run for 7 to 11 cycles. TCRdb reprocessed the 5' RACE reads via MiXCR and lists one record per CDR3 protein. In the table there are some 1,500,000 distinct CDR3 sequences, roughly 43% of which are singletons. This TCR derives from a woman aged 18-35 years in good health. V usage is TRBV12-3 or TRBV12-4 and J usage is TRBJ2-1; 7 bases fit TRBD1. Specimen: blood. This CDR3 reads CASSLDRFSYNEQFF. Written as DNA, the CDR3 is TGTGCCAGCAGTCTGGACAGGTTCTCCTACAATGAGCAGTTCTTC.